The T cell receptor beta chain described here comes from a study of shared clonotypes between healthy human individuals. Study at large: Two women and three men aged 18 to 49 served as donors. The study used three CD4 naive, three CD4 memory, two CD8 naive and one CD8 memory plate per donor.

CDR3 length: 15 residues. J was trimmed by 0 bases and V by 5 bases; bases with no gene match: 4. Germline-derived CDR1 and CDR2 are LNHDA and SQIVND (reference sequence). Points from the study as a whole: In the sorted subsets, rarefaction showed sequencing was incomplete despite large depth.

In its sample, this clone was seen once. Its antigen is unidentified. Selected positively for CCR7 and CD45RO-negative, naive CD8 cells excluded terminally differentiated effector memory CD45RA+ cells. Across several immunoSEQ plates, the genomic DNA of each subset was split evenly. Sequencing was performed with immunoSEQ multiplex PCR; in TCRdb, only in-frame clones are kept and a portion is missing. The sample has around 550,000 clones, roughly 96% seen once. The sequencing input was naive CD8+ T cells sorted from blood. This TCR was sampled from a woman aged 25-40 years in good health. This rearrangement joins TRBV19 to TRBJ2-7; 10 bases match TRBD2. CDR3 sequence reads: CASSLLAGSSYEQYF. In DNA form, the CDR3 reads TGTGCCAGTAGTTTACTAGCGGGGAGCTCCTACGAGCAGTACTTC. Together with reference TRBV19 and TRBJ2-7, the CDR3 gives the full variable domain: DGGITQSPKYLFRKEGQNVTLSCEQNLNHDAMYWYRQDPGQGLRLIYYSQIVNDFQKGDIAEGYSVSREKKESFPLTVTSAQKNPTAFYLCASSLLAGSSYEQYFGPGTRLTVT.